The 14 T cell receptor beta chains listed next were all sequenced from one sample in a study of blood T cell repertoires in COVID-19 (TCRdb year 2020). Library preparation was by the immunoSEQ multiplex PCR assay. Held by TCRdb, this immuneACCESS table contains in-frame sequences only and omits some clones. Under half of the omission traces to an unresolved V gene where checked; the cause of the rest is unknown. The sample table shows roughly 170,000 clones, and 85% to 90% are seen once. The top ten hold less than 3% of the sample. The source material was peripheral blood. The source of these receptors is a man aged 40-49 years with active or convalescent COVID-19.

V gene TRBV14 combines with J gene TRBJ2-6; 9 bases are a match to TRBD1. Unmatched junction bases numbered 16, after V lost 1 base and J lost 0 bases. This CDR3 region has 22 residues. Looked up from germline, CDR1 is SGHDN and CDR2 is FVKESK. The CDR3 protein is CASSQVNRGPSPISSGANVLTF. In nucleotides, the CDR3 is TGTGCCAGCAGCCAAGTAAACAGGGGGCCTAGCCCGATTAGCTCTGGGGCCAACGTCCTGACTTTC.

This clone was seen only once. The CDR3 region is CASSLLAGDNEQFF. In DNA, the CDR3 is TGTGCCAGCAGCTTACTAGCGGGGGACAATGAGCAGTTCTTC. This chain links TRBV7-3 with TRBJ2-1; 10 bases line up with TRBD2. Germline CDR1 SGHTA, CDR2 FQGTGA. Trimming took 2 bases from V and 5 from J; bases not matched to a gene: 0. This CDR3 region has 14 residues.

This chain joins TRBV28 and TRBJ2-7; 8 nucleotides line up with TRBD2. The CDR3 is 14 residues long. Trimming cost V 6 bases and J 2 bases; bases outside gene matches: 6. Germline V CDR1 and CDR2: MDHEN, SYDVKM. CDR3 residues: CASRHPGGAYEQYF. The CDR3 region has the DNA TGTGCCAGCAGGCACCCGGGGGGGGCCTACGAGCAGTACTTC.

The rearrangement uses TRBV9 and TRBJ1-2; tentative D call: TRBD1 (6 bases). Trimming took off 3 bases at V and 5 bases at J, with 11 bases between the two ends. CDR1 is SGDLS, CDR2 YYNGEE, per germline. The CDR3 totals 13 residues. The CDR3 DNA is TGTGCCAGCAGCGCCACAGGGATTTATGGCTACACCTTC. It is translated as CASSATGIYGYTF.

The V and J genes are TRBV7-9 and TRBJ1-3; D is possibly TRBD1 (6 bases). The V end was cut by 1 base, the J end by 0 bases, with 13 bases between. This CDR3 is built from 17 residues. Germline V gives CDR1 SEHNR, CDR2 FQNEAQ (reference sequence). The CDR3 spells CASSLVRGPISGNTIYF. Written as DNA, the CDR3 is TGTGCCAGCAGCTTAGTGCGGGGGCCAATCTCTGGAAACACCATATATTTT.

V and J are TRBV2 and TRBJ1-4; D possibly corresponds to TRBD1 (6 bases). Germline values: CDR1 SNHLY, CDR2 FYNNEI. The CDR3 runs to 17 residues. Trimming cost V 3 bases and J 5 bases, with 19 bases left between them. The CDR3 DNA reads TGTGCCAGCAGTGATATCTATAGCGGGGGGCAAAATGAAAAACTGTTTTTT. It is translated as CASSDIYSGGQNEKLFF.

This chain joins TRBV10-1 and TRBJ1-1; perhaps TRBD1 as D (5 bases). Germline CDR1 and CDR2: WNHNN and SYGVQD (reference sequence). The CDR3 length is 12 residues. V lost 2 bases to trimming and J lost 9 bases, with 10 bases between them. The chain's CDR3 is CASSEPDTKAFF. Here the CDR3 DNA reads TGCGCCAGCAGTGAGCCGGACACAAAAGCTTTCTTT.

This sequence joins TRBV18 and TRBJ2-1, with 11 bases lining up with TRBD2. Germline V gives CDR1 KGHSH, CDR2 LQKENI. This CDR3 has 16 residues. The trim removed 6 bases at V and 0 bases at J, leaving 4 bases unmatched. The CDR3 is CASSGLAGTSYNEQFF. The CDR3 nucleotides read TGTGCCAGCTCCGGACTAGCGGGTACCTCCTACAATGAGCAGTTCTTC.

The V call is TRBV19, the J call TRBJ1-6; 7 bases match TRBD1. After removal of 5 bases from V and 5 bases from J, the junction contained 6 bases not matched to a gene. The germline V gene has CDR1 LNHDA and CDR2 SQIVND (reference sequence). The CDR3 is 15 amino acids. The CDR3 is CASSETGQNNSPLHF. The CDR3 DNA is TGTGCCAGTAGTGAGACGGGACAGAATAATTCACCCCTCCACTTT.

The chain carries TRBV30 and TRBJ1-1; D uncertain. Germline lookup yields CDR1 GTSNPN and CDR2 SVGIG (reference sequence). CDR3 length: 12 residues. V lost 4 bases and J lost 2, with 8 bases in between. CDR3 sequence reads: CAWKRTNTEAFF. CDR3 DNA: TGTGCCTGGAAGAGGACTAACACTGAAGCTTTCTTT.

J is TRBJ2-1 and V is TRBV12-5; D unresolved. Germline assignment: CDR1 LGHNT and CDR2 FRNRAP. V lost 6 bases, J lost 2 bases, and 11 bases lay in between. This CDR3 region has 14 residues. The CDR3: CASGRDTTYNEQFF. The CDR3 bases are TGTGCTAGTGGAAGAGACACCACCTACAATGAGCAGTTCTTC.

This chain links TRBV18 with TRBJ1-3, with D tentatively TRBD1 (6 bases). This CDR3 region has 14 residues. Between the trimmed V and J ends, which lost 1 base and 7 bases, there was a span of 11 bases. Germline loops: CDR1 KGHSH, CDR2 LQKENI. In DNA form, the CDR3 reads TGTGCCAGCTCACCACTACAGGGCGACAACACCATATATTTT. Its protein is CASSPLQGDNTIYF.

The rearrangement links TRBV5-6 to TRBJ1-5; D unclear. CDR1 is SGHDT and CDR2 is YYEEEE in the germline V gene. The V end lost 1 base, the J end lost 5 bases, and 13 bases lay between the germline ends. This CDR3 has 15 residues. The CDR3 DNA reads as TGTGCCAGCAGCTTGACGGGTAGGGAGGATCAGCCCCAGCATTTT. Translation gives CASSLTGREDQPQHF.

The chain carries TRBV3-1 (or the pseudogene TRBV3-2) and TRBJ2-5, with TRBD2 matching over 11 bases. Looked up from germline, CDR1 is LGHDT and CDR2 is YNNKEL (reference sequence). The V and J ends lost 4 bases and 4 bases, in that order; junction bases with no gene match: 5. CDR3 length equals 15 residues. The CDR3 DNA follows: TGTGCCAGCAGCCCAGAGACTAGCGGGGTAGAGACCCAGTACTTC. It specifies CASSPETSGVETQYF.